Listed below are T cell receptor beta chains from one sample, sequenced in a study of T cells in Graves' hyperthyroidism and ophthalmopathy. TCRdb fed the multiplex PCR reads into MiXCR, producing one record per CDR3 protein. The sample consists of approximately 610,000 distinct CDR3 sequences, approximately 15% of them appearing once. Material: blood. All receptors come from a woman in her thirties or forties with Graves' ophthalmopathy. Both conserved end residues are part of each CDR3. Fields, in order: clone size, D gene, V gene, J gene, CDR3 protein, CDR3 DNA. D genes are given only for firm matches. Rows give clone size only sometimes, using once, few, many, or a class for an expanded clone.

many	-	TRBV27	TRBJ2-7	CASSFSRDFLYEQYF	TGTGCCAGCAGTTTCTCTCGGGACTTCCTCTACGAGCAGTACTTC
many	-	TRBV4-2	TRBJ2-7	CASSQVERTDYEQYF	TGTGCCAGCAGCCAAGTAGAGCGGACCGATTACGAGCAGTACTTC
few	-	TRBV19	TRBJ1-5	CASSPGTLQPQHF	TGTGCCAGTAGTCCAGGGACCCTACAGCCCCAGCATTTT
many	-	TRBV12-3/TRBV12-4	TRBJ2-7	CASSLVGGGTYEQYF	TGTGCCAGCAGTTTAGTTGGCGGCGGTACCTACGAGCAGTACTTC
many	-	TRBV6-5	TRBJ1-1	CASSRRRDSNTEAFF	TGTGCCAGCAGTAGGAGGAGGGACTCGAACACTGAAGCTTTCTTT
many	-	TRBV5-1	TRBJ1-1	CASSPRGDTEAFF	TGTGCCAGCAGTCCTCGGGGGGACACTGAAGCTTTCTTT
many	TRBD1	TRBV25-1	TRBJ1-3	CASRNRGHDGNTIYF	TGTGCCAGCAGAAACAGGGGGCATGATGGAAACACCATATATTTT
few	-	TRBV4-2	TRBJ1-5	CASSQADQPQHF	TGTGCCAGCAGCCAAGCCGATCAGCCCCAGCATTTT
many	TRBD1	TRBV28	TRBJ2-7	CASSLGQLAYEQYF	TGTGCCAGCAGTTTGGGACAGTTGGCCTACGAGCAGTACTTC
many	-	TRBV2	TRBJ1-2	CASKGLTGLFGYTF	TGTGCCAGCAAGGGGCTAACAGGTCTATTTGGCTACACCTTC
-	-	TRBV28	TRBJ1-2	CASREGRPYGYTF	TGTGCCAGCAGAGAGGGGCGGCCTTATGGCTACACCTTC
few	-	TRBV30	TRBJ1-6	CAWRRRERSPLHF	TGTGCCTGGAGACGGAGAGAAAGATCACCCCTCCACTTT
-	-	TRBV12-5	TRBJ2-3	CASGPTVTTSTDTQYF	TGTGCTAGTGGTCCGACAGTCACTACTAGCACAGATACGCAGTATTTT
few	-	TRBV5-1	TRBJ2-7	CASSLGPGATDEQYF	TGCGCCAGCAGCTTGGGACCGGGGGCCACGGACGAGCAGTACTTC
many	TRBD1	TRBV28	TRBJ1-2	CASSAGGQAYNYGYTF	TGTGCCAGCAGTGCCGGAGGACAGGCTTATAACTATGGCTACACCTTC
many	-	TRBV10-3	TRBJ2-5	CAISESSGEETQYF	TGTGCCATCAGTGAGTCTAGCGGAGAAGAGACCCAGTACTTC
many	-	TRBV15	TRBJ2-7	CATSTRQDYEQYF	TGTGCCACCAGTACAAGACAGGACTACGAGCAGTACTTC
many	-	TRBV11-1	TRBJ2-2	CASSAGRWETNTGELFF	TGTGCCAGCAGCGCTGGGAGGTGGGAAACGAACACCGGGGAGCTGTTTTTT
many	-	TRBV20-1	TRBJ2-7	CSASPGPSYEQYF	TGCAGTGCTTCTCCCGGGCCCTCGTACGAGCAGTACTTC
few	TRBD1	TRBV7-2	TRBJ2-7	CASSFGTGPNYEQYF	TGTGCCAGCAGCTTCGGGACAGGGCCCAACTACGAGCAGTACTTC
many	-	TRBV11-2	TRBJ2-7	CASSPDSPWSYEQYF	TGTGCCAGCAGCCCGGACAGCCCCTGGTCCTACGAGCAGTACTTC
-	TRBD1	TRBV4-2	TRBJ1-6	CASSQEGQGGSPLHF	TGTGCCAGCAGCCAAGAGGGACAGGGAGGGTCACCCCTCCACTTT
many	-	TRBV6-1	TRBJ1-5	CASVDRGSNQPQHF	TGTGCCAGCGTGGACCGCGGATCCAATCAGCCCCAGCATTTT
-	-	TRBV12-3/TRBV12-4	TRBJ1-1	CASRPLSALGQVF	TGTGCCAGCAGGCCGCTCTCAGCGCTAGGGCAAGTGTTT
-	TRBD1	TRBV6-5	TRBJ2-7	CASSLGQGEIGQYF	TGTGCCAGCAGTTTGGGACAGGGTGAAATCGGGCAGTACTTC
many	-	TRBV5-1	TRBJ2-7	CASRPGHISYEQYF	TGCGCCAGCAGGCCGGGACATATCTCCTACGAGCAGTACTTC
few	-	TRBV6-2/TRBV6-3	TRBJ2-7	CASNGRATTYEQYF	TGTGCCAGCAATGGAAGGGCCACCACCTACGAGCAGTACTTC
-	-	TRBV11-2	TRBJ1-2	CASSLDKGVGYTF	TGTGCCAGCAGCTTAGATAAAGGGGTTGGCTACACCTTC
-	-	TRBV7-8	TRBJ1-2	CASSLGQGLDGYTF	TGTGCCAGCAGCTTAGGTCAGGGGCTGGATGGCTACACCTTC
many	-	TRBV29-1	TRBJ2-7	CSFALQESSYEQYF	TGCAGTTTCGCACTACAGGAGAGCTCCTACGAGCAGTACTTC
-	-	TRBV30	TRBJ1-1	CAWSVFKNSAFF	TGTGCCTGGAGTGTATTCAAGAATTCGGCTTTCTTT
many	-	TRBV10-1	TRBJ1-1	CASSESGGREAFF	TGCGCCAGCAGTGAGTCGGGGGGTAGGGAAGCTTTCTTT
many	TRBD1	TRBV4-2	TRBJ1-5	CASSQAPQGEGNQPQHF	TGTGCCAGCAGCCAAGCACCCCAGGGGGAAGGCAATCAGCCCCAGCATTTT
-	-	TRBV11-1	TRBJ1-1	CASSLVRGGWGTEAFF	TGTGCCAGCAGCTTAGTTCGAGGGGGATGGGGCACTGAAGCTTTCTTT
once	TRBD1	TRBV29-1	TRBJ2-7	CSVRAGTAREQYF	TGCAGCGTGAGAGCAGGGACAGCCCGCGAGCAGTACTTC
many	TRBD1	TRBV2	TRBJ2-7	CASSVGTGSYEQYF	TGTGCCAGCAGTGTCGGGACAGGGTCCTACGAGCAGTACTTC
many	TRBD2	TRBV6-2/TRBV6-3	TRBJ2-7	CASSRTSGRPDEQYF	TGTGCCAGCAGTCGGACTAGCGGGAGACCTGACGAGCAGTACTTC
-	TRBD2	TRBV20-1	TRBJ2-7	CSARETSGPYEQYF	TGCAGTGCTAGAGAGACTAGCGGACCCTACGAGCAGTACTTC
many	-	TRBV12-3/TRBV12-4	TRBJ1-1	CASSLARGLGNTEAFF	TGTGCCAGCAGTTTAGCTCGTGGACTCGGAAACACTGAAGCTTTCTTT
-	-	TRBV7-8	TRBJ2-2	CASNPRAGRTGELFF	TGTGCCAGCAACCCGCGGGCGGGTAGGACCGGGGAGCTGTTTTTT
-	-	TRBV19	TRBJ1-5	CAMGGTTSNQPQHF	TGTGCCATGGGGGGGACAACGAGCAATCAGCCCCAGCATTTT
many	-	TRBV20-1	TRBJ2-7	CSARQGGRAGEQYF	TGCAGTGCTAGACAGGGGGGGCGGGCCGGCGAGCAGTACTTC
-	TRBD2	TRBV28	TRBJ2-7	CASRGGTTFEQYF	TGTGCCAGCAGGGGCGGGACTACATTTGAGCAGTACTTC
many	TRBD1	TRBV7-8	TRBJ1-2	CASSPRTGQPSYGYTF	TGTGCCAGCAGCCCAAGGACAGGTCAGCCGTCCTATGGCTACACCTTC
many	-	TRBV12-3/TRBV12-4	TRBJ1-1	CASSLAVEAFF	TGTGCCAGCAGTTTAGCAGTTGAAGCTTTCTTT
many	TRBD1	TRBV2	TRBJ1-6	CASSSSGQAGSPLHF	TGTGCCAGCAGTTCGAGCGGACAGGCGGGCTCACCCCTCCACTTT
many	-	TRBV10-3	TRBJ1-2	CAISDKGSRGYTF	TGTGCCATCAGTGATAAGGGGTCGCGAGGCTACACCTTC
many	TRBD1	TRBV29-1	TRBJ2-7	CSTWTGQGDEQYF	TGCAGCACTTGGACAGGCCAAGGCGACGAGCAGTACTTC
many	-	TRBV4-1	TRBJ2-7	CASSQASSRAPSYEQYF	TGCGCCAGCAGCCAAGCATCGTCTCGGGCCCCCTCCTACGAGCAGTACTTC
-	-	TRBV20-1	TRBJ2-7	CSAREGANSYEQYF	TGCAGTGCTAGAGAGGGGGCGAACTCCTACGAGCAGTACTTC
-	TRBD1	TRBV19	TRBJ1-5	CASTIGSGGDQPQHF	TGTGCCAGTACCATTGGGTCAGGGGGCGATCAGCCCCAGCATTTT
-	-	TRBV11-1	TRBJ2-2	CASSSSSGTVNTGELFF	TGTGCCAGCAGCTCATCTTCCGGGACCGTTAACACCGGGGAGCTGTTTTTT
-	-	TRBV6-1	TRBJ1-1	CASTYLGGYTEAFF	TGTGCCAGCACCTACCTGGGTGGGTACACTGAAGCTTTCTTT
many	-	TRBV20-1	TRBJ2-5	CSARPGLARETQYF	TGCAGTGCTAGACCGGGTCTAGCAAGAGAGACCCAGTACTTC
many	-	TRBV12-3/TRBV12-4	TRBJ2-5	CASSLLPSGQETQYF	TGTGCCAGCAGTTTACTCCCCAGCGGCCAAGAGACCCAGTACTTC